These 20 T cell receptor beta chains were all obtained from the same sample, sequenced in a study of blood T cell repertoires in COVID-19. TCRdb's table, derived via immunoSEQ multiplex PCR, lists solely in-frame clones and lacks some. The sample carries roughly 210,000 clones, more than 75% recorded once. Sequencing used PBMCs or T cells enriched from blood (not recorded which). Receptors were obtained from a man aged 25-45 years in a cohort exposed to, infected with or recovered from COVID-19 (not recorded which).

The rearrangement joins TRBV28 to TRBJ2-7, with D possibly matching TRBD2 (6 bases). From germline, CDR1 is MDHEN and CDR2 SYDVKM. This CDR3 is built from 14 residues. V lost 6 bases and J 3 bases, leaving 15 bases between the germline ends. In nucleotides, the CDR3 is TGTGCCAGCAGGTCACAGACTAGTAGCTACGAGCAGTACTTC. Its protein is CASRSQTSSYEQYF.

CDR3 amino acids: CASSVGSSGSKEQYF. DNA for the CDR3: TGTGCCAGCAGCGTAGGTTCTAGCGGGTCAAAAGAGCAGTACTTC. The chain couples TRBV9 to TRBJ2-7; 8 bases are a match to TRBD2. V lost 0 bases and J lost 7; bases outside the gene matches: 9. Germline V gene lookup returns CDR1 SGDLS and CDR2 YYNGEE. The CDR3 spans 15 residues.

The J gene is TRBJ1-2, the V gene TRBV11-2; no clear D. The CDR3 loop spans 16 amino acids. Germline CDR1 and CDR2: SGHAT and FQNNGV. V dropped 0 bases and J dropped 4 bases, with 15 bases sitting between them. CDR3 nucleotides: TGTGCCAGCAGCTTAGAGGAGACGCCCAAGTTCTATGGCTACACCTTC. Amino acid sequence: CASSLEETPKFYGYTF.

The table lists this clone with a count of one. The chain links TRBV7-6 to TRBJ1-3; 9 bases fit TRBD1. V lost 3 bases to trimming and J lost 2 bases; unmatched junction nucleotides: 17. The CDR3 has 20 residues. The germline V gene has CDR1 SGHVS and CDR2 FNYEAQ. For the CDR3, the DNA is TGTGCCAGCAGCTTGGGACAGGGAAGTAATGTGAGGAGAGCTGGAAACACCATATATTTT. Its translation: CASSLGQGSNVRRAGNTIYF.

The rearrangement links TRBV11-3 to TRBJ2-6; 7 nucleotides match TRBD2. Germline V CDR1 and CDR2: SGHNT, YENEEA. The CDR3 spans 18 residues. The V segment lost 5 bases and the J segment 0 bases; nucleotides outside the gene matches: 10. Written as DNA, the CDR3 is TGTGCCAGCAGCACACATCGGGGGGATAGCTCTGGGGCCAACGTCCTGACTTTC. Translating it yields CASSTHRGDSSGANVLTF.

The J gene is TRBJ1-1, the V gene TRBV27; D call uncertain. This CDR3 is built from 14 residues. Trimming stripped 5 bases from V and 6 bases from J, with 16 bases between. CDR1 is MNHEY and CDR2 is SMNVEV in the germline V gene (reference sequence). The CDR3 here is CASSPSSGRSEAFF. The CDR3 DNA reads as TGTGCCAGCAGTCCCTCATCCGGGAGATCTGAAGCTTTCTTT.

The V and J genes are TRBV7-3 and TRBJ2-2; 10 bases match TRBD2. Germline V lookup: CDR1 SGHTA, CDR2 FQGTGA. Trimming took 4 bases from V and 6 from J; bases not matched to a gene: 8. The length of the CDR3 is 16 residues. CDR3 sequence reads: CASSSTGLASPGELFF. The CDR3 coding sequence is TGTGCCAGCAGCTCTACGGGACTAGCGTCCCCCGGGGAGCTGTTTTTT.

The rearrangement uses TRBV7-3 and TRBJ2-2, with D possibly TRBD1 on 5 matching bases. Between the trimmed V and J ends, which lost 5 bases and 7 bases, there was a span of 11 bases. CDR1 SGHTA and CDR2 FQGTGA come from the germline V gene. The CDR3 is 13 amino acids. The CDR3 nucleotides read TGTGCCAGCAGCCTCCGAAGGGGCGGGGAGCTGTTTTTT. Its protein is CASSLRRGGELFF.

The chain combines TRBV28 with TRBJ1-1; D not resolved. The V end lost 3 bases, the J end lost 8 bases, and 19 bases lay between the germline ends. Germline CDR1 is MDHEN and CDR2 is SYDVKM. The CDR3 has 15 amino acids. CDR3 amino acids: CASSFISDSVSEAFF. In DNA form, the CDR3 reads TGTGCCAGCAGTTTTATATCAGACTCTGTTTCCGAAGCTTTCTTT. The full variable domain, rest sourced from reference TRBV28 and TRBJ1-1, is DVKVTQSSRYLVKRTGEKVFLECVQDMDHENMFWYRQDPGLGLRLIYFSYDVKMKEKGDIPEGYSVSREKKERFSLILESASTNQTSMYLCASSFISDSVSEAFFGQGTRLTVV.

The genes are TRBV28 and TRBJ1-5; tentative D call: TRBD1 (6 bases). Between the trimmed V and J ends, which lost 3 bases and 4 bases, there was a span of 16 bases. Germline V lookup: CDR1 MDHEN, CDR2 SYDVKM. The CDR3 is made up of 16 amino acids. For the CDR3, the DNA is TGTGCCAGCAGTTTTAAACAGGGTATTCTTAATCAGCCCCAGCATTTT. As protein: CASSFKQGILNQPQHF.

This chain joins TRBV21-1 and TRBJ2-7; the D call TRBD1 from the table was never checked on the DNA. TRBV21-1 is a known pseudogene. The CDR3 consists of 21 residues. CDR3 loop: CASSKLLFPRGWWLFSYEQYF. The CDR3 nucleotides read TGTGCCAGCAGCAAATTGCTCTTCCCAAGGGGTTGGTGGCTTTTTTCCTACGAGCAGTACTTC.

This chain joins TRBV5-4 and TRBJ2-5; possible D gene TRBD2, 5 bases. The V end was cut by 3 bases, the J end by 2 bases, with 11 bases between. The CDR3 contains 14 residues. CDR1 SGHNT and CDR2 YYREEE come from the germline V gene (reference sequence). As DNA, the CDR3 is TGTGCCAGCAGCTCGGTACCGGGACAAGAGACCCAGTACTTC. Its translation: CASSSVPGQETQYF.

This sequence joins TRBV27 and TRBJ1-1; D call uncertain. With 5 bases removed from V and 0 bases from J, the gap between germline ends came to 16 bases. The CDR3 consists of 16 residues. Looked up from germline, CDR1 is MNHEY and CDR2 is SMNVEV (reference sequence). The CDR3 sequence is CASSPSSGEMNTEAFF. The CDR3 DNA reads TGTGCCAGCAGTCCATCATCCGGGGAAATGAACACTGAAGCTTTCTTT.

This chain connects TRBV19 to TRBJ2-7; D may be TRBD2 (5 bases). The CDR3 spans 14 residues. Germline-derived CDR1 and CDR2 are LNHDA and SQIVND (reference sequence). Trimming stripped 5 bases from V and 6 bases from J, with 17 bases between. In nucleotides, the CDR3 is TGTGCCAGTAGTCTCGACTATCCCCCGGGCGAGCAGTACTTC. It codes for CASSLDYPPGEQYF.

The rearrangement links TRBV19 to TRBJ2-7, with D perhaps TRBD2 (6 bases). Trimming stripped 5 bases from V and 3 bases from J, with 11 bases between. In germline, CDR1 is LNHDA, CDR2 SQIVND (reference sequence). There are 13 residues in the CDR3. The CDR3 nucleotides are TGTGCCAGTAGTCCTAGCGCCTTCTACGAGCAGTACTTC. It codes for CASSPSAFYEQYF.

The rearrangement links TRBV28 to TRBJ2-7, with 8 bases aligning to TRBD1. The length of the CDR3 is 15 residues. CDR1 and CDR2 from the germline V gene are MDHEN and SYDVKM. The junction had 8 bases not matched to a gene; V was cut back by 5 bases and J by 2 bases. Here the CDR3 DNA reads TGTGCCAGCAGTCCATCTTGGACAGGGACCTACGAGCAGTACTTC. It yields the protein CASSPSWTGTYEQYF.

The chain joins TRBV28 to TRBJ1-1; no definite D call. Per germline, CDR1 MDHEN and CDR2 SYDVKM. Deletions cut 6 bases from V and 9 bases from J, with 14 bases between. CDR3 length equals 12 residues. This chain's CDR3 is CASRVVSDKAFF. Here the CDR3 DNA reads TGTGCCAGCAGAGTGGTCTCAGATAAAGCTTTCTTT. Together with reference TRBV28 and TRBJ1-1, the CDR3 gives the full variable domain: DVKVTQSSRYLVKRTGEKVFLECVQDMDHENMFWYRQDPGLGLRLIYFSYDVKMKEKGDIPEGYSVSREKKERFSLILESASTNQTSMYLCASRVVSDKAFFGQGTRLTVV.

J is TRBJ2-1 and V is TRBV28; 7 bases line up with TRBD2. The CDR3 is 15 amino acids. CDR1 MDHEN and CDR2 SYDVKM come from the germline V gene. Trimming removed 8 bases from V and 7 bases from J; junction bases left unmatched: 14. CDR3 sequence reads: CASSSLGGRGNEQFF. The CDR3, as DNA: TGTGCCAGCTCTTCTTTGGGCGGGAGAGGGAATGAGCAGTTCTTC. Full variable domain (outside the CDR3, taken from reference TRBV28 and TRBJ2-1): DVKVTQSSRYLVKRTGEKVFLECVQDMDHENMFWYRQDPGLGLRLIYFSYDVKMKEKGDIPEGYSVSREKKERFSLILESASTNQTSMYLCASSSLGGRGNEQFFGPGTRLTVL.

This clone was seen a handful of times. This sequence joins TRBV15 and TRBJ2-3, with 8 bases that match TRBD1. The CDR3 extends over 18 amino acids. CDR1 is LNHNV, CDR2 YYDKDF, per germline (reference sequence). With V trimmed by 0 bases and J by 4 bases, 12 bases remained unmatched. As DNA, the CDR3 is TGTGCCACCAGCAGAGAGACGTTGGCAGGGGGCCGCGCAGATACGCAGTATTTT. Amino acids: CATSRETLAGGRADTQYF.

V usage is TRBV9 and J usage is TRBJ1-1; TRBD1 matches 8 bases. CDR3 length: 13 amino acids. V shed 6 bases and J 3 bases; nucleotides not matched to a gene: 4. The germline gives CDR1 SGDLS, CDR2 YYNGEE. CDR3 sequence: CASTATGDTEAFF. The CDR3 nucleotides read TGTGCCAGCACCGCGACAGGGGACACTGAAGCTTTCTTT. The entire variable domain, with the rest obtained from reference TRBV9 and TRBJ1-1, is as follows: DSGVTQTPKHLITATGQRVTLRCSPRSGDLSVYWYQQSLDQGLQFLIQYYNGEERAKGNILERFSAQQFPDLHSELNLSSLELGDSALYFCASTATGDTEAFFGQGTRLTVV.